This T cell receptor (beta chain) is from a study of cytomegalovirus exposure and HLA in healthy donors. Study results and caveats: Among CMV-associated TCR beta chains, most appeared HLA-restricted in a later analysis.

This clone was observed a few times. Its antigen is undetermined. The CDR3 totals 19 residues. From germline, CDR1 is SGHTA and CDR2 FQGNSA. V gave up 0 bases and J gave up 6 bases; unmatched junction bases: 16. The PCR was carried out with 60 Vbeta primers and 13 Jbeta primers. Sequenced by immunoSEQ multiplex PCR; TCRdb stores in-frame clones only, minus some. The sample shows about 180,000 clones, approximately 80% of them seen only once. This TCR came from a male donor in good health and CMV-seronegative. The chain employs TRBV7-2 and TRBJ2-7, with TRBD2 matching 11 bases. Sequencing was performed on PBMCs. CDR3 nucleotide sequence: TGTGCCAGCAGCTTAGCCAGGGTTCGACTAGCGGGATCGGCCGGCGAGCAGTACTTC. This translates into CASSLARVRLAGSAGEQYF.